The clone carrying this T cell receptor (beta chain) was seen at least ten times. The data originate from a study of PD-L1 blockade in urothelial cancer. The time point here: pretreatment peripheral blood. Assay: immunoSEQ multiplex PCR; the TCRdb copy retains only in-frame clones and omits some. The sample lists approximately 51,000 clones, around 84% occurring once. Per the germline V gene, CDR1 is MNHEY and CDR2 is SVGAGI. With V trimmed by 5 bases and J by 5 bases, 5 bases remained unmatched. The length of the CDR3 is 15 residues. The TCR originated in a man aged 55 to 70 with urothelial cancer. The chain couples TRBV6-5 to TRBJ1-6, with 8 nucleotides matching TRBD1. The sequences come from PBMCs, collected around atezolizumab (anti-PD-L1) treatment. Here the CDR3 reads CASSLGQGHNSPLHF. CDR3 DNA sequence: TGTGCCAGCAGTCTAGGACAGGGTCATAATTCACCCCTCCACTTT.